This is a list of T cell receptor beta chains from one sample in a study of shared clonotypes between healthy human individuals. Profiled with immunoSEQ multiplex PCR; TCRdb holds only in-frame clones, not every one. The top ten clones hold 0.55% to 0.7% of a sample with around 1.1 million clones, approximately 78% of them seen once. The sample was memory CD4+ T cells from PBMCs. These receptors originate from a young man in good health. Some clones in this sample may be carry-over from other donors' samples. Each CDR3 is given with its conserved first and last residue. Fields, in order: V gene, J gene, CDR3 length, D gene, clone size, CDR3 DNA, CDR3 protein. D genes are given only for firm matches. The size entry is marked missing in some rows and otherwise reads once, few, many or a size class.

TRBV28	TRBJ2-5	14	TRBD1	.	TGTGCCAGCAGCCCAGGGGGACAGGAAGAGACCCAGTACTTC	CASSPGGQEETQYF
TRBV6-4	TRBJ1-5	16	.	.	TGTGCCAGCAGATACCAGGGATTTTATAGCAATCAGCCCCAGCATTTT	CASRYQGFYSNQPQHF
TRBV27	TRBJ2-6	15	.	.	TGTGCCAGCCGACGGGGCTCACTGGGGGCCAACGTCCTGACTTTC	CASRRGSLGANVLTF
TRBV7-2	TRBJ1-2	14	.	.	TGTGCCAGCAGCGAAAGGACGGGATCCTATGGCTACACCTTC	CASSERTGSYGYTF
TRBV6-1	TRBJ1-1	12	.	.	TGTGCCAGCGGGGGTCTTTCCACTGAAGCTTTCTTT	CASGGLSTEAFF
TRBV28	TRBJ1-1	13	.	.	TGTGCCAGCAGTCCCTCTAAGAACACTGAAGCTTTCTTT	CASSPSKNTEAFF
TRBV5-4	TRBJ2-5	13	.	few	TGTGCCAGCAGCTTGAGAAACGATGAGACCCAGTACTTC	CASSLRNDETQYF
TRBV7-9	TRBJ1-4	15	.	.	TGTGCCAGCAGCTTAGCCCGGAAGGCGAATGAAAAACTGTTTTTT	CASSLARKANEKLFF
TRBV9	TRBJ1-2	16	.	.	TGTGCCAGCAGCGCACCGGAACGCCCGCCCCATTATGGCTACACCTTC	CASSAPERPPHYGYTF
TRBV18	TRBJ1-2	13	.	once	TGTGCCAGCTCACCCCGGGACCCCCTTGGCTACACCTTC	CASSPRDPLGYTF
TRBV29-1	TRBJ1-1	15	TRBD1	.	TGCAGCGTTGCGGTCACAGGGGCCAAGAACACTGAAGCTTTCTTT	CSVAVTGAKNTEAFF
TRBV28	TRBJ1-5	13	.	.	TGTGCCAGCAGGGGCTATAGCAATCAGCCCCAGCATTTT	CASRGYSNQPQHF
TRBV27	TRBJ2-1	17	.	.	TGTGCCAGCAGACCTCGTCCTACAGTCTCCTCCTACAATGAGCAGTTCTTC	CASRPRPTVSSYNEQFF
TRBV18	TRBJ2-2	16	TRBD2	.	TGTGCCAGCTCCGGGGGGCGGGAGGCGGCGACCGGGGAGCTGTTTTTT	CASSGGREAATGELFF
TRBV7-3	TRBJ2-3	15	.	.	TGTGCCAGCAGCTTAAACCCACCTAGCACAGATACGCAGTATTTT	CASSLNPPSTDTQYF
TRBV28	TRBJ1-2	16	TRBD1	.	TGTGCCAGCAGACAACACGCCGGGACAGGGCACTATGGCTACACCTTC	CASRQHAGTGHYGYTF
TRBV29-1	TRBJ2-5	12	.	many	TGCAGCGTGAGTCAGGGACAAGAGACCCAGTACTTC	CSVSQGQETQYF
TRBV20-1	TRBJ1-1	11	.	.	TGCAGTGCGTCGACGAACACTGAAGCTTTCTTT	CSASTNTEAFF
TRBV29-1	TRBJ2-2	19	TRBD2	.	TGCAGCGTTGTTTCTGTGCCTAGCGGGAGGACGTGGAACACCGGGGAGCTGTTTTTT	CSVVSVPSGRTWNTGELFF
TRBV28	TRBJ2-3	15	TRBD1	.	TGTGCCAGCAGGGGGGGACAGGGACCCACAGATACGCAGTATTTT	CASRGGQGPTDTQYF
TRBV2	TRBJ1-1	14	.	.	TGTGCCAGCAGCCCGGACAGTTCGAACACTGAAGCTTTCTTT	CASSPDSSNTEAFF
TRBV27	TRBJ1-3	14	.	.	TGTGCCAGCAGTTTACAGGGGCGAAGAAACACCATATATTTT	CASSLQGRRNTIYF
TRBV9	TRBJ2-1	15	.	.	TGTGCCAGCAGCGTAGACAGGGTCGGGGGCAATGAGCAGTTCTTC	CASSVDRVGGNEQFF
TRBV6-1	TRBJ2-7	13	.	.	TGTGCCAGCACCGTGGGAATCTCCTACGAGCAGTACTTC	CASTVGISYEQYF
TRBV29-1	TRBJ2-2	12	.	.	TGCAGCGTTCTGTGGGAGGCCGGGGAGCTGTTTTTT	CSVLWEAGELFF
TRBV28	TRBJ2-5	13	.	.	TGTGCCGGGGGACATGACCAACAAGAGACCCAGTACTTC	CAGGHDQQETQYF
TRBV7-2	TRBJ1-3	12	.	once	TGTGCCAGCAGGGACCCCGGGGGCGAGATATATTTT	CASRDPGGEIYF
TRBV5-1	TRBJ2-2	15	TRBD2	.	TGCGCCAGCAGCTGGACTAGCGGGAGCGCCGGGGAGCTGTTTTTT	CASSWTSGSAGELFF
TRBV6-6	TRBJ1-1	12	TRBD1	.	TGTGCCAGCTTTCGGGCAGGGGGCAAAGCTTTCTTT	CASFRAGGKAFF
TRBV6-5	TRBJ1-2	15	.	few	TGTGCCAGCAGTTACAGACAGAACTTGGGCTATGGCTACACCTTC	CASSYRQNLGYGYTF
TRBV2	TRBJ1-5	14	.	.	TGTGCCAGCAGGAGGACATCCAGCAATCAGCCCCAGCATTTT	CASRRTSSNQPQHF
TRBV5-1	TRBJ2-1	16	TRBD1	.	TGCGCCAGCAGCTTGGGGGACAGCCTCTCCTACAATGAGCAGTTCTTC	CASSLGDSLSYNEQFF
TRBV11-2	TRBJ2-7	16	TRBD1	.	TGCGCCAGCAGCCAGGGCTGGACAGGGGGCGACTACGAGCAGTACTTC	CASSQGWTGGDYEQYF
TRBV27	TRBJ1-5	16	.	once	TGTGCCAGCAGTTTATCAGGTCCCCTCGCCAATCAGCCCCAGCATTTT	CASSLSGPLANQPQHF
TRBV6-6	TRBJ2-5	11	.	few	TGTGCCAGCAGTTACTCGGAGACCCAGTACTTC	CASSYSETQYF
TRBV5-4	TRBJ1-2	14	TRBD1	once	TGTGCCAGCAGCCCGGGACAGGGGGCTCGAGGCTACACCTTC	CASSPGQGARGYTF
TRBV6-5	TRBJ2-3	16	TRBD2	.	TGTGCCAGCAGTTACTCGCCTAGCGGGAGCACAGATACGCAGTATTTT	CASSYSPSGSTDTQYF
TRBV6-6	TRBJ1-2	11	.	.	TGTGCCAGCACCCTGGGGGATGGCTACACCTTC	CASTLGDGYTF
TRBV2	TRBJ2-3	14	.	.	TGTGCCAGCAGGAACAGAGCCCGAACAGATACGCAGTATTTT	CASRNRARTDTQYF
TRBV27	TRBJ2-1	16	.	.	TGTGCCAGCAGCCCTACCCAGAGTAGCTCCTACAATGAGCAGTTCTTC	CASSPTQSSSYNEQFF